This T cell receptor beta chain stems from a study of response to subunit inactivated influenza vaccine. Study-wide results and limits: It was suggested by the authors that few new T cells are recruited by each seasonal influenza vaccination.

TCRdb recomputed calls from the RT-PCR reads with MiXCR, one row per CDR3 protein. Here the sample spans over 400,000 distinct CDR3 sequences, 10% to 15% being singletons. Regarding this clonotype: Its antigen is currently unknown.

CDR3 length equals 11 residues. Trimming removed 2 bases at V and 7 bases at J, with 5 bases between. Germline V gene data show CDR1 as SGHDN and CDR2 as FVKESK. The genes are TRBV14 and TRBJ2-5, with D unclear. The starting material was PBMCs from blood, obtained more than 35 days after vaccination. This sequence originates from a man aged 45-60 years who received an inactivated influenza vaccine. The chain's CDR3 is CASSQSVTQYF. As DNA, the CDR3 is TGTGCCAGCAGCCAATCGGTGACCCAGTACTTC.